The entry below describes one TCR beta chain. This sample stems from a study of control samples from healthy donors and cancer patients. The data were produced by immunoSEQ multiplex PCR, yet TCRdb's version contains in-frame clones alone and is incomplete. Here the sample spans 250,000 to 300,000 clones, around 79% being singletons. Between the trimmed V and J ends, which lost 2 bases and 4 bases, there was a span of 8 bases. CDR1 is GTSNPN, CDR2 SVGIG, per germline (reference sequence). The CDR3 is made up of 12 amino acids. The specimen was PBMCs. This chain links TRBV30 with TRBJ1-1; D not resolved. The sequence was obtained from a woman in her fifties or sixties with lung cancer. This CDR3 is CAWSPWGTEAFF. As DNA, the CDR3 is TGTGCCTGGAGTCCCTGGGGCACTGAAGCTTTCTTT.